Following are 15 T cell receptor beta chains from one sample sequenced in a study of spatial heterogeneity in lung cancer. Each CDR3 protein gets one entry after TCRdb re-called the 5' RACE reads with MiXCR. This sample yields some 110,000 distinct CDR3 sequences, of which more than 9% are seen a single time; 15% to 20% belongs to the top ten. The time point is: blood at routine non-recurrence follow-up after resection. Tumor, nontumor lung or frozen PBMC supplied whole RNA, sequenced without sorting. Sequenced material: PBMCs, taken at follow-up. These receptors were collected from a male donor with early-stage non-small cell lung cancer.

V usage is TRBV11-1 and J usage is TRBJ2-2; 9 bases line up with TRBD1. Germline CDR1 SGHAT, CDR2 FQDESV (reference sequence). The CDR3 contains 16 residues. V lost 3 bases and J lost 5; bases outside the gene matches: 7. CDR3 sequence reads: CASSFFTGGRTGELFF. The CDR3 DNA sequence: TGTGCCAGCAGCTTCTTTACAGGGGGCCGGACCGGGGAGCTGTTTTTT.

The chain has TRBV24-1 and TRBJ2-1; D perhaps matches TRBD1 (6 bases). The CDR3 spans 15 residues. V lost 4 bases to trimming and J lost 2 bases, with 11 bases between them. In germline, CDR1 is KGHDR, CDR2 SFDVKD. The chain's CDR3 is CATSEDSQAYNEQFF. In DNA, the CDR3 is TGTGCCACCAGTGAGGACAGTCAAGCCTACAATGAGCAGTTCTTC.

The table lists this clonotype with many counts. J is TRBJ1-2 and V is TRBV5-6, with 7 bases aligning to TRBD1. The ends lost 5 bases at V and 3 bases at J; junction bases unmatched: 7. Germline loops: CDR1 SGHDT, CDR2 YYEEEE. The CDR3 sequence is 14 residues long. CDR3: CASRLTGDDYGYTF. DNA for the CDR3: TGTGCCAGCAGATTAACAGGGGATGACTATGGCTACACCTTC.

This clonotype was counted between two and nine times. The gene calls are TRBV12-3 or TRBV12-4 and TRBJ2-7, with 8 bases that match TRBD1. The CDR3 has 16 residues. V trimming: 2 bases; J trimming: 1 base; junction bases outside the gene matches: 7. The CDR3 is CASSLRGQGASYEQYF. Here the CDR3 DNA reads TGTGCCAGCAGTTTACGGGGTCAGGGGGCTTCCTACGAGCAGTACTTC.

This clonotype was seen a few times. V is TRBV6-6 and J is TRBJ2-5; unclear D gene. The CDR3 runs 14 residues. Germline assignment: CDR1 MNHNY and CDR2 SVGAGI (reference sequence). Trimming took 8 bases from V and 1 from J, leaving 14 bases between them. Here the CDR3 DNA reads TGTGCCAGCTCCCCGACTGGGTCCCAAGAGACCCAGTACTTC. It specifies CASSPTGSQETQYF.

The chain carries TRBV6-1 and TRBJ1-5; D call uncertain. Trimming stripped 0 bases from V and 4 bases from J, with 7 bases between. The CDR3 sequence is 14 residues long. Germline V gives CDR1 MNHNS, CDR2 SASEGT. Here the CDR3 reads CASSEAGRNQPQHF. In DNA, the CDR3 is TGTGCCAGCAGTGAAGCTGGACGGAATCAGCCCCAGCATTTT.

This clonotype came up a few times. The CDR3 is CSASRGKTEAFF. CDR3 coding DNA: TGCAGTGCTAGCAGAGGGAAGACTGAAGCTTTCTTT. This chain joins TRBV20-1 and TRBJ1-1, with D uncertain. V was pared by 3 bases and J by 5 bases, with 10 bases between. Looked up from germline, CDR1 is DFQATT and CDR2 is SNEGSKA (reference sequence). The CDR3 extends over 12 amino acids.

The gene calls are TRBV5-4 and TRBJ1-1; no firm D call. Deletions cut 0 bases from V and 1 base from J, with 7 bases between. The CDR3 spans 14 residues. CDR1 is SGHNT, CDR2 YYREEE, per germline (reference sequence). The CDR3 sequence: CASSLAFQNTEAFF. Here the CDR3 DNA reads TGTGCCAGCAGCTTGGCCTTTCAGAACACTGAAGCTTTCTTT.

This chain links TRBV20-1 with TRBJ2-7; 10 nucleotides line up with TRBD2. The CDR3 consists of 15 residues. Trimming removed 5 bases from V and 2 bases from J; junction bases left unmatched: 9. Looked up from germline, CDR1 is DFQATT and CDR2 is SNEGSKA (reference sequence). CDR3 DNA sequence: TGCAGTGCTCCCAAACCTACTAGCGGGGCCTACGAGCAGTACTTC. Its protein product is CSAPKPTSGAYEQYF.

By sample share, this clonotype is medium-sized. The chain carries TRBV7-2 and TRBJ2-5, with 11 bases identical to TRBD2. CDR3 length equals 16 residues. V was pared by 3 bases and J by 2 bases, with 5 bases of the junction left unmatched. CDR1 is SGHTA, CDR2 FQGNSA, per germline. CDR3 protein: CASSLLAGGGQETQYF. The CDR3 DNA reads as TGTGCCAGCAGCTTGCTAGCGGGGGGAGGGCAAGAGACCCAGTACTTC.

The V call is TRBV7-2, the J call TRBJ1-3, with a possible D match to TRBD1 (5 bases). The CDR3 covers 15 residues. Germline values: CDR1 SGHTA, CDR2 FQGNSA. Trimming took 6 bases from V and 0 from J, leaving 12 bases between them. The CDR3 DNA follows: TGTGCCAGCAGTACCGACAGTCGCTCTGGAAACACCATATATTTT. Translated, it gives CASSTDSRSGNTIYF.

This clonotype has a count of ten or more. The rearrangement links TRBV7-9 to TRBJ2-7; 7 nucleotides match TRBD1. V trimming: 7 bases; J trimming: 3 bases; junction bases outside the gene matches: 3. The CDR3 length is 12 residues. Germline CDR1 SEHNR, CDR2 FQNEAQ (reference sequence). CDR3 region: CASKGDSYEQYF. The CDR3 bases are TGTGCCAGCAAAGGGGACAGCTACGAGCAGTACTTC.

This clonotype was observed a handful of times. The chain recombines TRBV12-3 or TRBV12-4 with TRBJ2-4; 10 nucleotides agree with TRBD1. V was pared by 11 bases and J by 6 bases, with 10 bases of the junction left unmatched. CDR3 size: 14 residues. CDR3 residues: CAGGEGQGRNIQYF. The CDR3 DNA follows: TGTGCCGGTGGGGAGGGACAGGGGAGAAACATTCAGTACTTC.

The chain couples TRBV5-1 to TRBJ2-4; the D is unclear. V was trimmed by 1 base and J by 3 bases, leaving 11 bases between them. In germline, CDR1 is SGHRS, CDR2 YFSETQ. This CDR3 spans 15 amino acids. In nucleotides, the CDR3 is TGCGCCAGCAGCTTGCTGGTTAGTGGCAAAAACATTCAGTACTTC. Translation gives CASSLLVSGKNIQYF.

The V call is TRBV3-1, the J call TRBJ2-2; TRBD1 is a possible D gene (6 bases). Germline CDR1 LGHDT, CDR2 YNNKEL (reference sequence). V dropped 6 bases and J dropped 0 bases, with 14 bases sitting between them. The CDR3 runs 16 residues. CDR3 region: CASSLHGTTNTGELFF. The CDR3 DNA is TGTGCCAGCAGTTTACACGGGACAACGAACACCGGGGAGCTGTTTTTT.